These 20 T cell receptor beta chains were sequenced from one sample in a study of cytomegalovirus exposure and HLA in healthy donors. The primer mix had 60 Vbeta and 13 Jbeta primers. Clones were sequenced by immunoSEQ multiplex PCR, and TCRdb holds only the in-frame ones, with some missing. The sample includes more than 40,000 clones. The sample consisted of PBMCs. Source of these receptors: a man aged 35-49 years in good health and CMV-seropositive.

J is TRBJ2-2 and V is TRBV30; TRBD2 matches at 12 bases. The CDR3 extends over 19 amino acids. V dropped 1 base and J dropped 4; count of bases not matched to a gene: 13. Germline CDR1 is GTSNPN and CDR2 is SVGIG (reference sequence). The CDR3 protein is CAWSAGAPLAGGSTGELFF. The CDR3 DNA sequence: TGTGCCTGGAGTGCGGGAGCCCCTCTAGCGGGGGGGTCCACCGGGGAGCTGTTTTTT.

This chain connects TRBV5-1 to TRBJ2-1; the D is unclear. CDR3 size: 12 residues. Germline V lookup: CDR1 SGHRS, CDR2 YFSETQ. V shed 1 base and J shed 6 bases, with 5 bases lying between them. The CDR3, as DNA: TGCGCCAGCAGCTTGACCGGCAATGAGCAGTTCTTC. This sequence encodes CASSLTGNEQFF.

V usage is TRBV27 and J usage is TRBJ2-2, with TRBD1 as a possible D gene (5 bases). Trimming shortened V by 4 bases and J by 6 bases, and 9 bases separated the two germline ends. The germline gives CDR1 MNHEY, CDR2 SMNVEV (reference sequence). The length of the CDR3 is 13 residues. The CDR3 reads CASSYGAAGELFF. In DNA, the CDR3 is TGTGCCAGCAGTTATGGGGCCGCCGGGGAGCTGTTTTTT.

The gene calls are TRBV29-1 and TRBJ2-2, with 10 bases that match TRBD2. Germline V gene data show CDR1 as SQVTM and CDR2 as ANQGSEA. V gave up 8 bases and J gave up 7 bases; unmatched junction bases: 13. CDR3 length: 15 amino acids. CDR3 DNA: TGCAGCTTCTCGACTAGTGCTAGCGGGAGCGGGGAGCTGTTTTTT. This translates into CSFSTSASGSGELFF.

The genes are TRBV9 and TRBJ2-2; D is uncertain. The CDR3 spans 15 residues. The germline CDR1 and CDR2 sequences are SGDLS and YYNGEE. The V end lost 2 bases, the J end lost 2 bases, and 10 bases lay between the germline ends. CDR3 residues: CASSVTQINTGELFF. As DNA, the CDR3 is TGTGCCAGCAGCGTTACACAGATAAACACCGGGGAGCTGTTTTTT.

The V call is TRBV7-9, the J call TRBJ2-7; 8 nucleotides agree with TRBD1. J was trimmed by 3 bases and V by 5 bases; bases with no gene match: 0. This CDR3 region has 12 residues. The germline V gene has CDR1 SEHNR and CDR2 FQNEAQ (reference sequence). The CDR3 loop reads CASSGQGYEQYF. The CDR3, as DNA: TGTGCCAGCAGCGGACAGGGCTACGAGCAGTACTTC.

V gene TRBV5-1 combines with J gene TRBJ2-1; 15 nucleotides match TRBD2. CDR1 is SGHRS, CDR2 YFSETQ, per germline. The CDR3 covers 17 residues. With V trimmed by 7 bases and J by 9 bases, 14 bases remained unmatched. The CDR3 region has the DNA TGCGCCAGCTATTCGGGGACTAGCGGGAGGCAGTTGGGTGAGCAGTTCTTC. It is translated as CASYSGTSGRQLGEQFF.

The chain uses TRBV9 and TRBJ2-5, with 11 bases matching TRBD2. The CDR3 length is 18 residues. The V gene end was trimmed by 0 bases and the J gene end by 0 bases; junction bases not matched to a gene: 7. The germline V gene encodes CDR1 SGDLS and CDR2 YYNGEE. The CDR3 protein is CASSVGPLTSGDQETQYF. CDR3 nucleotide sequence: TGTGCCAGCAGCGTAGGGCCATTGACTAGCGGGGACCAAGAGACCCAGTACTTC.

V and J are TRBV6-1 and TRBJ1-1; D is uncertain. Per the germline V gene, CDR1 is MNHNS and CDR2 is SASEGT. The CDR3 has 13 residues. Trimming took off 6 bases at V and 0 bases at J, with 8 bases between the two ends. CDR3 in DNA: TGTGCCAGCAGCGTAACATTGAACACTGAAGCTTTCTTT. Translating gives CASSVTLNTEAFF.

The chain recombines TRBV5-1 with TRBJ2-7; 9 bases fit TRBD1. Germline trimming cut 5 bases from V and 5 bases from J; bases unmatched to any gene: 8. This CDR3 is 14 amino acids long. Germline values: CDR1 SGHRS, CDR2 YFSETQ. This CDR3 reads CASRPRDRVNEQYF. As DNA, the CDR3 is TGCGCCAGCAGACCCCGGGACAGGGTCAACGAGCAGTACTTC.

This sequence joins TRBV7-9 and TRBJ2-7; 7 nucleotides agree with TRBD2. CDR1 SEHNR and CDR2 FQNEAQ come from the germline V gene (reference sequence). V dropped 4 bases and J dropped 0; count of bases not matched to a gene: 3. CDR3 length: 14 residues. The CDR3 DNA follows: TGTGCCAGCAGCTCCGGGGACTACTCCTACGAGCAGTACTTC. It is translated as CASSSGDYSYEQYF.

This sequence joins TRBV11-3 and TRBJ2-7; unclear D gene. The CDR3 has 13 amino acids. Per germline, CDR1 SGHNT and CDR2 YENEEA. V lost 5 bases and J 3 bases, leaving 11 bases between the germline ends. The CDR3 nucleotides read TGTGCCAGCAGCGGTGGAGATATCTACGAGCAGTACTTC. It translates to CASSGGDIYEQYF. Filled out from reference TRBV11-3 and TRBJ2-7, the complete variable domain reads EAGVVQSPRYKIIEKKQPVAFWCNPISGHNTLYWYLQNLGQGPELLIRYENEEAVDDSQLPKDRFSAERLKGVDSTLKIQPAELGDSAVYLCASSGGDIYEQYFGPGTRLTVT.

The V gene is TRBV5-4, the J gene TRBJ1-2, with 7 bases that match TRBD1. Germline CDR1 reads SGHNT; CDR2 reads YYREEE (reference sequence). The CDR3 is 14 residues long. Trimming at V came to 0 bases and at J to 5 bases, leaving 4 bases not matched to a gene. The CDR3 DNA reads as TGTGCCAGCAGCTTGGAGACAGGGAGTTATGGCTACACCTTC. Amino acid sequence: CASSLETGSYGYTF.

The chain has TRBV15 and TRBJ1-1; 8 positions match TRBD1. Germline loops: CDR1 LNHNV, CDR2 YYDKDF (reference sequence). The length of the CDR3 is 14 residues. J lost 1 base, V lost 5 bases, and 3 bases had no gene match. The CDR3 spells CATSRQGRNTEAFF. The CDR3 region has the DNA TGTGCCACCAGCCGACAGGGGAGGAACACTGAAGCTTTCTTT.

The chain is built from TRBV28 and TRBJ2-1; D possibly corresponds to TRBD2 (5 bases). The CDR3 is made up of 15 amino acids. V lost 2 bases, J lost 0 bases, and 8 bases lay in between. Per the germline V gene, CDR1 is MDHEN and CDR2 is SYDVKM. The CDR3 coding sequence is TGTGCCAGCAGTTTACAGCGGTCCTCCTACAATGAGCAGTTCTTC. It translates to CASSLQRSSYNEQFF.

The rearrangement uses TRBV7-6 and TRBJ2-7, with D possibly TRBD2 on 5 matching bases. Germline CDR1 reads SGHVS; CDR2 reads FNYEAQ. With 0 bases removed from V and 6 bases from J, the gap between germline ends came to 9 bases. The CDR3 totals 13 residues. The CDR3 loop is CASSLAPGGEQYF. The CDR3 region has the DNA TGTGCCAGCAGCTTAGCCCCAGGAGGCGAGCAGTACTTC.

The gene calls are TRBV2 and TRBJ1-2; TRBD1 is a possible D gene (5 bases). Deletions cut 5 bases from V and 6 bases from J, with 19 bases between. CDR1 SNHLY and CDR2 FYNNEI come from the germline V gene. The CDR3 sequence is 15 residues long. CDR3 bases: TGTGCCAGCAGTCGAGAAGGGGTCGTCGGGCATGGCTACACCTTC. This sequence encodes CASSREGVVGHGYTF.

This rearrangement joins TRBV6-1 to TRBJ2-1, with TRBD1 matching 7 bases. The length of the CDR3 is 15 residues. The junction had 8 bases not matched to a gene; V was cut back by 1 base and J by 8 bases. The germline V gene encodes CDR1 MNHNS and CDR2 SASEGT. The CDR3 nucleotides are TGTGCCAGCAGTGAAGGACAGGGCGGGTACGATGAGCAGTTCTTC. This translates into CASSEGQGGYDEQFF.

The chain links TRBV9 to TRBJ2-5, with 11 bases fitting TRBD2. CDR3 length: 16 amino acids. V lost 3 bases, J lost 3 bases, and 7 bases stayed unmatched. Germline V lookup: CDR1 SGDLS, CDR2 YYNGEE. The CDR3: CASSEYGTSGKETQYF. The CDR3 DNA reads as TGTGCCAGCAGCGAATACGGGACTAGCGGTAAAGAGACCCAGTACTTC.

The CDR3 coding sequence is TGCAGCGTTGGAGGGGGCCTAGGCTACGAGCAGTACTTC. This translates into CSVGGGLGYEQYF. The genes are TRBV29-1 and TRBJ2-7; TRBD1 matches at 7 bases. CDR1 is SQVTM and CDR2 is ANQGSEA in the germline V gene. There are 13 residues in the CDR3. After removal of 4 bases from V and 3 bases from J, the junction contained 6 bases not matched to a gene.